This TCR beta chain appears in the sequencing data of a study of blood T cell repertoires in COVID-19. Study context: T cells, B-cell-depleted T cells, or PBMCs provided the cDNA or gDNA that served as material.

Repertoires were generated with immunoSEQ multiplex PCR, while TCRdb's copy carries only in-frame clones and drops some. Among approximately 160,000 clones, roughly 86% were seen once, and the ten largest hold around 7.6%. This clonotype originated in a middle-aged man who had recovered from COVID-19. Input material: peripheral blood.

CDR3 sequence (DNA): TGTGCCAGCAGCTCGATCCTACGACAGGGGCTCTATGGCTACACCTTC. Protein: CASSSILRQGLYGYTF. The chain is built from TRBV13 and TRBJ1-2, with 8 bases identical to TRBD1. J lost 4 bases, V lost 4 bases, and 11 bases had no gene match. Germline lookup yields CDR1 PRHDT and CDR2 FYEKMQ (reference sequence). CDR3 size: 16 residues.